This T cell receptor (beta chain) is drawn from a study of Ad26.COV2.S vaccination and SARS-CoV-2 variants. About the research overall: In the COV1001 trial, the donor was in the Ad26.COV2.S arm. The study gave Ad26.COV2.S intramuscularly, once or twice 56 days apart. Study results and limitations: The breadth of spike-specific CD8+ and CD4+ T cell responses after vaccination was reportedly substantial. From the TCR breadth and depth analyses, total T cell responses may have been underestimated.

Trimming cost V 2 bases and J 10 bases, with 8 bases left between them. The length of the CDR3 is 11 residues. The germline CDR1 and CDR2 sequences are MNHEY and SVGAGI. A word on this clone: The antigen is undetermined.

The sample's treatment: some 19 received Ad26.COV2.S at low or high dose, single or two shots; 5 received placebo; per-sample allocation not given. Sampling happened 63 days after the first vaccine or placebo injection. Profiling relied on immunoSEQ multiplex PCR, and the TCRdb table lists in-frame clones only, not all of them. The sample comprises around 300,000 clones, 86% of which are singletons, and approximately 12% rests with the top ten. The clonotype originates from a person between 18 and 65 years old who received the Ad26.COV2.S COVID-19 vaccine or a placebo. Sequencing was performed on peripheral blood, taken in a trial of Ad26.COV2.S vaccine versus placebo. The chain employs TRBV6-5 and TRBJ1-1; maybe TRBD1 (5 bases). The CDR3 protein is CASSYGRAAFF. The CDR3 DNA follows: TGTGCCAGCAGTTACGGCAGGGCAGCTTTCTTT.